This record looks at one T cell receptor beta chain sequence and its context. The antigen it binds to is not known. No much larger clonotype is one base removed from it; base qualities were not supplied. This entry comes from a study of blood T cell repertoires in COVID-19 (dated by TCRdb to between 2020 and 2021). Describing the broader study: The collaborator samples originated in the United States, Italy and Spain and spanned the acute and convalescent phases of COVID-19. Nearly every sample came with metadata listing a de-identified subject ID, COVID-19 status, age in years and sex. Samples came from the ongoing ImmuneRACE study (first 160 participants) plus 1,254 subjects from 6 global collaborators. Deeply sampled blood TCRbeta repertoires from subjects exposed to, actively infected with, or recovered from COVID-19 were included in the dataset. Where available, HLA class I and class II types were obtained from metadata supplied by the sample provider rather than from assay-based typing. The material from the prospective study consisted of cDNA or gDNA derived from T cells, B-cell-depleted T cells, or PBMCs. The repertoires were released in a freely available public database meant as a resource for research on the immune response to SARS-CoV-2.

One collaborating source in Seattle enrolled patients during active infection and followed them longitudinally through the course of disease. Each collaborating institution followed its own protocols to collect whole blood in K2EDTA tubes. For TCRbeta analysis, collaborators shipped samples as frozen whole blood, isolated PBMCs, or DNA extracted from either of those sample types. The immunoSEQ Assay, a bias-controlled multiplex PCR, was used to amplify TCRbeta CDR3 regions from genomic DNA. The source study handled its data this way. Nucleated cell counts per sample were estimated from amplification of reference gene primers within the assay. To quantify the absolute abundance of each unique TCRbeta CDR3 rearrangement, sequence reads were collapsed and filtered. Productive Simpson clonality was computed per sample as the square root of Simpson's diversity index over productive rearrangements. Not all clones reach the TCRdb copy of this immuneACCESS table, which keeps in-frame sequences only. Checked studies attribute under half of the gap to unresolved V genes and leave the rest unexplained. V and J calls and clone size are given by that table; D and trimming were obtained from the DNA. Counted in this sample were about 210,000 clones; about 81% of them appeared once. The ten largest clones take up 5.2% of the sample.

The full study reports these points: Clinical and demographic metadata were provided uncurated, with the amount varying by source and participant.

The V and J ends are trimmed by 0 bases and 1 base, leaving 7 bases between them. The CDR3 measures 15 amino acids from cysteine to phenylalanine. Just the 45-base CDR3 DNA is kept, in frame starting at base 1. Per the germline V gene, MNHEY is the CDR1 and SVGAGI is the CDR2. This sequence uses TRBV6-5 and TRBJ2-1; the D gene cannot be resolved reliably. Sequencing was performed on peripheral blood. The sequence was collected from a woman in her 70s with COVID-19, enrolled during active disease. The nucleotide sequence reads TGTGCCAGCAGTTACTCCCCTAAGTCCTACAATGAGCAGTTCTTC. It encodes CASSYSPKSYNEQFF.